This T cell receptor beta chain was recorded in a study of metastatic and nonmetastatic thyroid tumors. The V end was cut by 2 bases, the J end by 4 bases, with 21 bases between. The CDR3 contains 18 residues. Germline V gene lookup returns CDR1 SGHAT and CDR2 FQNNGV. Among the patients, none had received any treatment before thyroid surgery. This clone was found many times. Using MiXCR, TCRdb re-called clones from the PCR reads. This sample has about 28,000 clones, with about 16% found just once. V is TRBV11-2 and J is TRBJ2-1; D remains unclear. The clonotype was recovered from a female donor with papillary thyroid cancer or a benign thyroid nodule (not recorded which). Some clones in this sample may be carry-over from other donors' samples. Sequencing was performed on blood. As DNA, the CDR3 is TGTGCCAGCAGCTTATCAGGTTCGGCTCCACAACCTTACAATGAGCAGTTCTTC. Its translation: CASSLSGSAPQPYNEQFF.